This T cell receptor beta chain was identified in a study of shared clonotypes between healthy human individuals. Study-wide context: The donor group consisted of two women and a few men, aged 18 to 49.

The germline CDR1 and CDR2 sequences are SGHKS and YYEKEE (reference sequence). The CDR3 has 16 residues. Trimming at V came to 0 bases and at J to 4 bases, leaving 6 bases not matched to a gene. CD45RO-negative CD8 cells positively selected for CCR7 made up the naive population, which excluded terminally differentiated effector memory CD45RA+ cells. Free of recent acute infections or vaccinations, the donors were healthy HIV-negative adults. TCRdb's table, derived via immunoSEQ multiplex PCR, lists solely in-frame clones and lacks some. The sample consists of hundreds of thousands of clones, about 98% of them appearing once.

Sequencing was done on a sample of naive CD8+ T cells sorted from blood. J is TRBJ2-3 and V is TRBV5-5, with 9 bases matching TRBD2. This sequence was found in a man aged 25-45 years in good health. In nucleotides, the CDR3 is TGTGCCAGCAGCTTGGATCCTAGCGGGATATCAGATACGCAGTATTTT. It is translated as CASSLDPSGISDTQYF.